What follows are 11 T cell receptor beta chains derived from one specimen sequenced in a study of beta chain features in type 1 diabetes. Expressed TCRB transcripts got sequenced, as all isolated RNA was reverse transcribed. Repertoires were generated with immunoSEQ multiplex PCR, while TCRdb's copy carries only in-frame clones and drops some. The data hold a few hundred thousand clones, with around 16% observed a single time. The sample taken for sequencing was naive CD4+ T cells from blood. These receptors came from a woman between 18 and 30 years old in good health.

Remarks on this clone: The sample holds other DNA sequences that translate to the same CDR3. The rearrangement joins TRBV20-1 to TRBJ2-1; D unresolved. Trimming left V 6 bases short and J 4 bases short, with 7 bases between. Per germline, CDR1 DFQATT and CDR2 SNEGSKA (reference sequence). There are 11 residues in the CDR3. CDR3 loop: CSASPYNEQFF. CDR3 bases: TGCAGTGCAAGCCCGTACAATGAGCAGTTCTTC.

The chain is built from TRBV9 and TRBJ2-3; 7 bases align to TRBD2. Losses at the gene ends were 4 bases for V and 1 base for J; bases not matched to a gene: 9. In germline, CDR1 is SGDLS, CDR2 YYNGEE. This CDR3 spans 16 amino acids. CDR3 nucleotides: TGTGCCAGCAGCACACGGTACGCGGGGGGCACAGATACGCAGTATTTT. Its translation: CASSTRYAGGTDTQYF.

This chain connects TRBV25-1 to TRBJ2-7, with a weak D call TRBD2 (6 bases). This CDR3 spans 16 amino acids. Germline V gene sequence: CDR1 MGHDK, CDR2 SYGVNS. The germline V and J ends were trimmed by 6 bases and 0 bases, with 18 bases remaining between them. In DNA, the CDR3 is TGTGCCAGCAGCCCTCTCGGGACTTACGACTCCTACGAGCAGTACTTC. As protein: CASSPLGTYDSYEQYF.

This clone showed up just a few times. The V gene is TRBV4-2, the J gene TRBJ2-7; D not certain. The length of the CDR3 is 14 residues. Germline assignment: CDR1 LGHNA and CDR2 YNFKEQ. V was cut by 1 base and J by 3 bases, with 10 bases left in between. Here the CDR3 reads CASSQVADYYEQYF. CDR3 in DNA: TGTGCCAGCAGCCAAGTAGCAGATTACTACGAGCAGTACTTC.

The chain is built from TRBV15 and TRBJ2-3, with 10 bases fitting TRBD2. Germline V gene sequence: CDR1 LNHNV, CDR2 YYDKDF (reference sequence). The CDR3 has 15 residues. V trimming: 2 bases; J trimming: 7 bases; junction bases outside the gene matches: 6. The CDR3 here is CATSRLAGDTNTQYF. The DNA for the CDR3 is TGTGCCACCAGCAGACTAGCGGGAGATACAAATACGCAGTATTTT.

This clone turned up a few times. V gene TRBV28 combines with J gene TRBJ2-1; 7 bases are shared with TRBD2. The CDR3 covers 12 residues. V lost 7 bases, J lost 12 bases, and 9 bases stayed unmatched. Germline loops: CDR1 MDHEN, CDR2 SYDVKM. Here the CDR3 DNA reads TGTGCCAGCACCCGTAGCGGGCCCCCGCAGTTCTTC. This sequence encodes CASTRSGPPQFF.

This chain joins TRBV7-9 and TRBJ1-5; 7 positions match TRBD1. The CDR3 length is 14 residues. Germline values: CDR1 SEHNR, CDR2 FQNEAQ (reference sequence). J gave up 2 bases and V 6 bases, and 4 bases lay outside the gene matches. CDR3: CASRGDRGNQPQHF. As DNA, the CDR3 is TGTGCCAGCAGGGGAGACAGGGGCAATCAGCCCCAGCATTTT.

The sample holds a few counts of this clone. The genes are TRBV14 and TRBJ2-7; 9 bases line up with TRBD1. Germline V gene sequence: CDR1 SGHDN, CDR2 FVKESK. CDR3 length: 13 amino acids. V lost 3 bases and J lost 4; bases outside the gene matches: 1. Here the CDR3 reads CASSHGQGYEQYF. The CDR3 bases are TGTGCCAGCAGCCACGGACAGGGGTACGAGCAGTACTTC.

This chain joins TRBV28 and TRBJ2-7, with D perhaps TRBD1 (6 bases). The CDR3 is 14 amino acids. CDR1 MDHEN and CDR2 SYDVKM come from the germline V gene. The V and J ends lost 7 bases and 2 bases respectively, with 15 bases between them. The CDR3, as DNA: TGTGCCAGCACCTCCGGGACACGACCCTACGAGCAGTACTTC. Protein product: CASTSGTRPYEQYF.

J is TRBJ2-5 and V is TRBV5-4; the D is unclear. Germline V gives CDR1 SGHNT, CDR2 YYREEE (reference sequence). This CDR3 has 13 residues. Trimming left V 1 base short and J 4 bases short, with 8 bases between. This chain's CDR3 is CASSLRDRETQYF. The CDR3 DNA reads TGTGCCAGCAGCTTGAGAGATCGAGAGACCCAGTACTTC.

The V gene is TRBV28, the J gene TRBJ1-5, with TRBD1 identical over 7 bases. The CDR3 is 15 residues long. Trimming removed 4 bases from V and 2 bases from J; junction bases left unmatched: 5. CDR1 MDHEN and CDR2 SYDVKM come from the germline V gene. The CDR3 nucleotides read TGTGCCAGCAGTTACCGTGGACAGGGCAATCAGCCCCAGCATTTT. The encoded protein is CASSYRGQGNQPQHF.